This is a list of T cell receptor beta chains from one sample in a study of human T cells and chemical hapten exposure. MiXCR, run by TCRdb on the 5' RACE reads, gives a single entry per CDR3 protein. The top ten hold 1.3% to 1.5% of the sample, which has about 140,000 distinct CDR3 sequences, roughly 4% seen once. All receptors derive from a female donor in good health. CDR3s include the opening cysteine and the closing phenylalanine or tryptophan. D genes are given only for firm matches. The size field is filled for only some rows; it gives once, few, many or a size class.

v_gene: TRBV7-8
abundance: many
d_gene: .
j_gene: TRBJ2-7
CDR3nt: TGTGCCAGCAGCTTAGTCGGCGGAAGGGAGTACGAGCAGTACTTC
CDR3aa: CASSLVGGREYEQYF

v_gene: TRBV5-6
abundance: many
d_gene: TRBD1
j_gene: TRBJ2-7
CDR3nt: TGTGCCAGCAGCCGGGACAGGGCTTCCTACGAGCAGTACTTC
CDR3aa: CASSRDRASYEQYF

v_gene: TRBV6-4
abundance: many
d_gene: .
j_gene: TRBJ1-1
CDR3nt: TGTGCCAGCAGTGCGACAGATACGAACACTGAAGCTTTCTTT
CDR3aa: CASSATDTNTEAFF

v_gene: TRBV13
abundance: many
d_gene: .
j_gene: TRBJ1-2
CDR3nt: TGTGCCAGCAGCCCGACACGGGGCCTCTATGGCTACACCTTC
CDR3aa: CASSPTRGLYGYTF

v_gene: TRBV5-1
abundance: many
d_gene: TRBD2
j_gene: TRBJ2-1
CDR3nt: TGCGCCAGCAGCTTGCGAGCTAGCGGGGTCAATGAGCAGTTCTTC
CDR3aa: CASSLRASGVNEQFF

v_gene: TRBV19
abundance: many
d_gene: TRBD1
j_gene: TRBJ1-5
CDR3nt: TGTGCCAGTAGTACGACAGGGAATAGCAATCAGCCCCAGCATTTT
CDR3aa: CASSTTGNSNQPQHF

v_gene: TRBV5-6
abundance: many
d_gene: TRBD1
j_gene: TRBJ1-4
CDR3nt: TGTGCCAGCAGCTTCACGCAAGGACAGGATAATGAAAAACTGTTTTTT
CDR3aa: CASSFTQGQDNEKLFF

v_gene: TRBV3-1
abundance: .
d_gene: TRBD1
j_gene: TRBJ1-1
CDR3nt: TGTGCCAGCAGCCAAAAACCGGGACAGGGTTTCACTGAAGCTTTCTTT
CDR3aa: CASSQKPGQGFTEAFF

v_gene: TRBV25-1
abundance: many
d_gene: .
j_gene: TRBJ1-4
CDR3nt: TGTGCCAGCAGTGAATCGGGATCTGCAACTAATGAAAAACTGTTTTTT
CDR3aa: CASSESGSATNEKLFF

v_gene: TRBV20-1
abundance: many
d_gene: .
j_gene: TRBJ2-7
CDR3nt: TGCAGTGCTAGGAGGGACGGCGTCACCTACGAGCAGTACTTC
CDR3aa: CSARRDGVTYEQYF

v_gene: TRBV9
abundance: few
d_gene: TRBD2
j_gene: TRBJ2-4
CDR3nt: TGTGCCAGCGAAAGATCGGGACTACCTATTCAGTACTTC
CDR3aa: CASERSGLPIQYF

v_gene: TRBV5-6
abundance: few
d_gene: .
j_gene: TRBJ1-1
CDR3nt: TGTGCCAGCAGCTCAGCTCCAAGGAACACTGAAGCTTTCTTT
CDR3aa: CASSSAPRNTEAFF

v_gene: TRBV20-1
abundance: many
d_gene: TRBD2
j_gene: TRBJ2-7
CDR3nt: TGCAGTGCTAGAGATGACCTAGCGGGGACCGGTTCCTACGAGCAGTACTTC
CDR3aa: CSARDDLAGTGSYEQYF

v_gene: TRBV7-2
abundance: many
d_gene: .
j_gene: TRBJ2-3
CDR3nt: TGTGCCAGCAGCCCGAGTAGACTGGGAGATACGCAGTATTTT
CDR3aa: CASSPSRLGDTQYF

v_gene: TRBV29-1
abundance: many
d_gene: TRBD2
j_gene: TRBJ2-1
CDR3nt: TGCAGCGCCGAATCCAGCGGGGGTCCCAAACACAATGAGCAGTTCTTC
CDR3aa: CSAESSGGPKHNEQFF

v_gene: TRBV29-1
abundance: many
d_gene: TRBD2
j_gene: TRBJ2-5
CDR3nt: TGCAGCGGTCTACTAGCGGGGGGGGGATTCGGAGAGACCCAGTACTTC
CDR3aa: CSGLLAGGGFGETQYF

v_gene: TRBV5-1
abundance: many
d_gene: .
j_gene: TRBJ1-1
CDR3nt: TGCGCCAGCAGCTTGGTCGCAGGGGACACTGAAGCTTTCTTT
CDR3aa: CASSLVAGDTEAFF

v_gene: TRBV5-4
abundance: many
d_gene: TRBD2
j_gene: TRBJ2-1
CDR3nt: TGTGCCAGCAGCTTGGTTGCGGGGGGGCTCTACAATGAGCAGTTCTTC
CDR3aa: CASSLVAGGLYNEQFF

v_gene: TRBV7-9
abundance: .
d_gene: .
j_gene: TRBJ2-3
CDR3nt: TGTGCCAGCAGCTTTCCGGGGCAGTATTTT
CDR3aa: CASSFPGQYF

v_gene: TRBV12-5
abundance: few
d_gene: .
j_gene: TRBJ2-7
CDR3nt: TGTGCTAGTGGTTTTTGGCCCTACGAGCAGTACTTC
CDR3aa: CASGFWPYEQYF

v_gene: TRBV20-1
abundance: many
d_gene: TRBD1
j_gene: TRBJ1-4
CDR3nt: TGCAGTGCTAGAGATCGCGGGGCAGGGGGTGAAAAACTGTTTTTT
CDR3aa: CSARDRGAGGEKLFF

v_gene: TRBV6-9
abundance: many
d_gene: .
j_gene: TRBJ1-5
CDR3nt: TGTGCCAGCAGTTACCCCCCAGGGCCCTTGGCTCAGCCCCAGCATTTT
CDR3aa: CASSYPPGPLAQPQHF

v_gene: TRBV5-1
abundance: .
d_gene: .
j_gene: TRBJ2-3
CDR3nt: TGCGCCAGCCGCTTGACCACAGATACGCAGTATTTT
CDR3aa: CASRLTTDTQYF

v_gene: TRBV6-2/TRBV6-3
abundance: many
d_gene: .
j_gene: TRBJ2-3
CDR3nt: TGTGCCAGCAGTATGACGAAGATAGCGGTTTCTAGCACAGATACGCAGTATTTT
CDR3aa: CASSMTKIAVSSTDTQYF

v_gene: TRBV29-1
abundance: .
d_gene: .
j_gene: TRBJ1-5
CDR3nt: TGCAGCGTCGGTTTCGGGGATCAGCCCCAGCATTTT
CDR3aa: CSVGFGDQPQHF

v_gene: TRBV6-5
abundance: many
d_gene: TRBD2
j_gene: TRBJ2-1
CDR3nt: TGTGCCAGCAGTCGCGCTAGCGGGGGGGCCGGTGAGCAGTTCTTC
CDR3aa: CASSRASGGAGEQFF

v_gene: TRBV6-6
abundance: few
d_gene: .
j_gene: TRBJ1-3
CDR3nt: TGTGCCAGCAGTTACTCGAGACAGAGTAGGGACACCATATATTTT
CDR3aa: CASSYSRQSRDTIYF

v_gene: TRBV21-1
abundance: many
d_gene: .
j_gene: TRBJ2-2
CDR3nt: TGTGCCAGCAGCAGCGGGGGGGGGGTCGACGCCGGGGAGCTGTTTTTT
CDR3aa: CASSSGGGVDAGELFF

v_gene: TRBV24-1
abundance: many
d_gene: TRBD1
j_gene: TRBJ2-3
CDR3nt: TGTGCCACCGGGGGACAGAACACAGATACGCAGTATTTT
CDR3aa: CATGGQNTDTQYF

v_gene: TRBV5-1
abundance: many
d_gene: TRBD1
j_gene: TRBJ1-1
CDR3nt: TGCGCCAGCAGCCCAGGGACAGGGGGCTCTCACCGATTT
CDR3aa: CASSPGTGGSHRF

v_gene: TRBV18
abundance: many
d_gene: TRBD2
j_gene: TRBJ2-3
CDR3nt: TGTGCCAGCTCACCGGGACTAAGCACAGATACGCAGTATTTT
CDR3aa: CASSPGLSTDTQYF

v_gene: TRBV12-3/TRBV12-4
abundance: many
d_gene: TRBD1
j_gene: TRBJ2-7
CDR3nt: TGTGCCAGCAATTGGGACAGGAGGCCCTACGAGCAGTACTTC
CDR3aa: CASNWDRRPYEQYF

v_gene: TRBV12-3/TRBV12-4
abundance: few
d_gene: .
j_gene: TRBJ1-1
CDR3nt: TGTGCCAGCAGGCGTCAGAAAAACACTGAAGCTTTCTTT
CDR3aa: CASRRQKNTEAFF

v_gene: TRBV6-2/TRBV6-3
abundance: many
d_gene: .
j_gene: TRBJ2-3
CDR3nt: TGTGCCAGCAGTCCGATGGGCACAGATACGCAGTATTTT
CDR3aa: CASSPMGTDTQYF

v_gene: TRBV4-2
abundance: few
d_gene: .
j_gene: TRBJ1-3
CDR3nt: TGTGCCAGCAGCCAAGCAGGGACACGGGAAAACACCATATATTTT
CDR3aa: CASSQAGTRENTIYF

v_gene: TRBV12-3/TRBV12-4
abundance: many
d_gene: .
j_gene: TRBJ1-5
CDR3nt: TGTGCCAGCAGTTTAGTTATCGGTAATCAGCCCCAGCATTTT
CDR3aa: CASSLVIGNQPQHF

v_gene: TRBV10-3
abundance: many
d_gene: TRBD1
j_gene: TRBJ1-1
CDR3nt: TGTGCCATCAGCGCGGGACAGGCAATAAACACTGAAGCTTTCTTT
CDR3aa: CAISAGQAINTEAFF

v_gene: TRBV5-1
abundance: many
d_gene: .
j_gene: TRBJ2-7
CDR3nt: TGCGCCAGCAGCTCAGGACAGAAATACTACGAGCAGTACTTC
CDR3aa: CASSSGQKYYEQYF

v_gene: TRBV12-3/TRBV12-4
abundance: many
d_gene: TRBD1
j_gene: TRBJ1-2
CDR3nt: TGTGCCAGCAGATCGACAGGGAACTATGGCTACACCTTC
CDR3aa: CASRSTGNYGYTF

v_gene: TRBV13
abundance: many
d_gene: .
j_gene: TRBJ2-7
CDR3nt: TGTGCCAGCAGCTCCGGGACCACCTACGAGCAGTACTTC
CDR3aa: CASSSGTTYEQYF

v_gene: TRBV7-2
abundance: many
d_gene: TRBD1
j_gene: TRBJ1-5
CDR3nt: TGTGCCAGCAGCGCCGGGACAGGGTCCCCCATCCAGCCCCAGCATTTT
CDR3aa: CASSAGTGSPIQPQHF

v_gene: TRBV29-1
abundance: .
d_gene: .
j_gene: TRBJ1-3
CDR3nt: TGCAGCGTCGGTAGTGGAAACACCATATATTTT
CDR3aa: CSVGSGNTIYF

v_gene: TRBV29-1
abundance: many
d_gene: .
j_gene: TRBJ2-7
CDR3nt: TGCAGCGCCACCGGACTTGGTTACGAGCAGTACTTC
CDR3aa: CSATGLGYEQYF

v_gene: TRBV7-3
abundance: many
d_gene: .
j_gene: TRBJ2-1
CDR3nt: TGTGCCAGCAGCTTACAGGGGAATGAGCAGTTCTTC
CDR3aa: CASSLQGNEQFF

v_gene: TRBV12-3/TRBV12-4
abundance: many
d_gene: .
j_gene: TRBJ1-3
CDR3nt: TGTGCCAGCAGCTCAATCCCGGGGTCCTTTTTTGGAAACACCATATATTTT
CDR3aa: CASSSIPGSFFGNTIYF

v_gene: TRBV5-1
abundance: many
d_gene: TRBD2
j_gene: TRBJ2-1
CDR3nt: TGCGCCAGCAGCTTGCCAGCTACTAGCGGGGGCGGGAATGAGCAGTTCTTC
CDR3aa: CASSLPATSGGGNEQFF

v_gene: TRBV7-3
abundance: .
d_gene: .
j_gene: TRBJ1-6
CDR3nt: TGTGCCAGCAGCTCCAGCGCAGGGTGCGGTTCACCCCTCCACTTT
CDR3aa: CASSSSAGCGSPLHF

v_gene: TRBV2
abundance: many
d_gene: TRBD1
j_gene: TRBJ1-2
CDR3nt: TGTGCCAGCAGCGCGGGACAGTCCACACCCTACACCTTC
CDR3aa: CASSAGQSTPYTF

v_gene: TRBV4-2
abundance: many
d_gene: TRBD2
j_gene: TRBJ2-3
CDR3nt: TGTGCCAGCAGCCAAGACTTGATGGCGGGGGAACCCAATACGCAGTATTTT
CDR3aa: CASSQDLMAGEPNTQYF

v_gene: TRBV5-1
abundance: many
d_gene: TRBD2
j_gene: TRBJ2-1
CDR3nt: TGCGCCAGCAGCTTGGTACCTAGCGGGGGGGCCAACAATGAGCAGTTCTTC
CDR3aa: CASSLVPSGGANNEQFF

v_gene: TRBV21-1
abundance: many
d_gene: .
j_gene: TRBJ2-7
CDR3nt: TGTGCCAGCAGCAAAATACATTCCCGGGTAAACGAGCAGTACTTC
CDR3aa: CASSKIHSRVNEQYF

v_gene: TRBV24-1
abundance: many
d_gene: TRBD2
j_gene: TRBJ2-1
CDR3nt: TGTGCCACCAGTGACCCGAGCGGGGACAATGAGCAGTTCTTC
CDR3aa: CATSDPSGDNEQFF

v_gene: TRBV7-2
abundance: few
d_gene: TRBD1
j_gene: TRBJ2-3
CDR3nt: TGTGCCAGCAGCTCCAGTCCGGGACAGAAGACAGATACGCAGTATTTT
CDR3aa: CASSSSPGQKTDTQYF

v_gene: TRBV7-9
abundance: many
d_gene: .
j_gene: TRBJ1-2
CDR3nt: TGTGCCAGCAGCCTTGAGAGGGGGTACAACTATGGCTACACCTTC
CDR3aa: CASSLERGYNYGYTF